A selection of T cell receptor beta chains follows, all from one sample in a study of a mutant IDH1 vaccine in newly diagnosed glioma. The antigens of these receptors remain unknown. Method: immunoSEQ multiplex PCR; TCRdb's copy keeps in-frame clones and lacks some. In the table there are 45,000 to 65,000 clones, approximately 79% of which are singletons. This sample comprised PBMCs, obtained from a glioma patient whose treatment included an IDH1 peptide vaccine. These receptors came from a woman under 30 with glioma. Some clones in this sample may be carry-over from other donors' samples. Each CDR3 is given with its conserved first and last residue. D genes are given only for firm matches. Clone size is stated in some rows and not others, as once, few, many or a class when expanded.

>12|TRBV6-1|TRBJ1-1|.|.
CASKAGSMQAFF
TGTGCCAGCAAGGCAGGGAGTATGCAGGCTTTCTTT
>14|TRBV2|TRBJ2-5|.|TRBD2
CASSSGGAGETQYF
TGTGCCAGCAGTAGCGGGGGGGCCGGAGAGACCCAGTACTTC
>11|TRBV5-1|TRBJ1-2|.|.
CASSLNSGYTF
TGCGCCAGCAGCTTGAACAGCGGCTACACCTTC
>14|TRBV30|TRBJ2-7|.|.
CAWTPRLEPYEQYF
TGTGCCTGGACCCCCCGCCTGGAACCCTACGAGCAGTACTTC
>14|TRBV27|TRBJ1-2|few|TRBD1
CASTIRGTGGGYTF
TGTGCCAGCACCATCCGGGGGACAGGGGGTGGCTACACCTTC
>14|TRBV7-9|TRBJ2-5|once|.
CASSPDQIVETQYF
TGTGCCAGCAGTCCCGACCAAATAGTAGAGACCCAGTACTTC
>14|TRBV5-4|TRBJ2-4|once|TRBD1
CASSVGTGRDIQYF
TGTGCCAGCAGCGTGGGGACAGGGCGAGACATTCAGTACTTC
>16|TRBV13|TRBJ2-7|.|.
CASSFLKGEALGEQYF
TGTGCCAGCAGCTTCCTTAAAGGGGAGGCCCTCGGGGAGCAGTACTTC
>13|TRBV2|TRBJ1-2|few|.
CASSEGGAYGYTF
TGTGCCAGCAGTGAAGGAGGCGCCTATGGCTACACCTTC
>15|TRBV4-1|TRBJ1-5|.|.
CASSPWTDSNQPQHF
TGCGCCAGCAGCCCTTGGACAGATAGCAATCAGCCCCAGCATTTT
>12|TRBV5-6|TRBJ2-5|.|.
CASSFGRETQYF
TGTGCCAGCAGCTTTGGCAGAGAGACCCAGTACTTC
>14|TRBV7-9|TRBJ1-4|.|TRBD1
CASSSRDRGEKLFF
TGTGCCAGCAGCTCCCGGGACAGGGGTGAAAAACTGTTTTTT
>17|TRBV4-3|TRBJ1-5|.|TRBD1
CASSRPDRTGKVKPQHF
TGCGCCAGCAGCCGACCAGATAGGACAGGGAAGGTTAAGCCCCAGCATTTT
>13|TRBV29-1|TRBJ2-2|.|.
CSPVGTGTGELFF
TGCAGCCCCGTAGGGACGGGAACCGGGGAGCTGTTTTTT
>15|TRBV5-4|TRBJ2-7|.|TRBD2
CASSLRTSGSYEQYF
TGTGCCAGCAGCTTGAGGACTAGCGGCTCCTACGAGCAGTACTTC
>13|TRBV29-1|TRBJ2-7|.|.
CSVSPTSTYEQYF
TGCAGCGTTTCCCCTACATCGACCTACGAGCAGTACTTC
>12|TRBV29-1|TRBJ2-7|.|.
CSVELGSYEQYF
TGCAGCGTTGAGCTTGGCTCCTACGAGCAGTACTTC
>15|TRBV9|TRBJ2-1|.|TRBD2
CASSKLAGLGNEQFF
TGTGCCAGCAGTAAACTAGCGGGCCTAGGCAATGAGCAGTTCTTC
>13|TRBV6-1|TRBJ1-5|.|.
CASSLSSNQPQHF
TGTGCCAGCAGCCTATCTAGCAATCAGCCCCAGCATTTT
>17|TRBV13|TRBJ2-2|.|TRBD2
CASSLGLAGGPTGELFF
TGTGCCAGCAGCCTTGGACTAGCGGGGGGGCCTACCGGGGAGCTGTTTTTT
>13|TRBV5-1|TRBJ1-1|.|.
CASSLDSRTEAFF
TGCGCCAGCAGCTTGGACAGCCGAACTGAAGCTTTCTTT
>13|TRBV5-5|TRBJ2-2|.|.
CASSQTPFGELFF
TGTGCCAGCAGCCAGACCCCTTTCGGGGAGCTGTTTTTT
>12|TRBV5-5|TRBJ1-4|.|.
CASSHPNEKLFF
TGTGCCAGCAGCCACCCGAATGAAAAACTGTTTTTT
>11|TRBV5-5|TRBJ1-1|.|.
CASSPHTEAFF
TGTGCCAGCAGCCCACACACTGAAGCTTTCTTT
>15|TRBV7-9|TRBJ1-2|.|.
CASSPNTGTNYGYTF
TGTGCCAGCAGCCCCAACACAGGAACTAACTATGGCTACACCTTC
>17|TRBV2|TRBJ2-3|.|TRBD1
CASSEVRRTGHTDTQYF
TGTGCCAGCAGTGAAGTCCGGCGGACAGGACACACAGATACGCAGTATTTT
>15|TRBV7-2|TRBJ2-1|.|.
CASRGRGDSYNEQFF
TGTGCCAGCAGAGGTCGCGGGGACTCCTACAATGAGCAGTTCTTC
>15|TRBV9|TRBJ2-2|few|.
CASSGASTPGGELFF
TGTGCCAGCAGCGGGGCCAGTACCCCGGGCGGGGAGCTGTTTTTT
>14|TRBV4-2|TRBJ2-5|.|TRBD1
CASSQGDSQETQYF
TGTGCCAGCAGCCAAGGGGACAGCCAAGAGACCCAGTACTTC
>12|TRBV2|TRBJ1-1|.|.
CATRDMNTEAFF
TGTGCCACCCGGGACATGAACACTGAAGCTTTCTTT
>15|TRBV7-3|TRBJ1-2|.|.
CASSLGSLSNYGYTF
TGTGCCAGCAGCTTAGGTTCTCTTTCTAACTATGGCTACACCTTC
>15|TRBV29-1|TRBJ2-2|.|TRBD2
CSAGTSGTNTGELFF
TGCAGCGCCGGGACTAGCGGGACGAACACCGGGGAGCTGTTTTTT
>17|TRBV5-1|TRBJ2-3|.|.
CASSLHGSGPSTDTQYF
TGCGCCAGCAGCTTGCATGGCAGCGGCCCTAGCACAGATACGCAGTATTTT
>12|TRBV7-2|TRBJ2-3|.|.
CASSSSTDTQYF
TGTGCCAGCTCCTCATCCACAGATACGCAGTATTTT
>17|TRBV27|TRBJ2-3|.|.
CAREQGNRDWRPDTQYF
TGTGCCAGGGAACAGGGGAACCGGGACTGGCGTCCAGATACGCAGTATTTT
>15|TRBV4-1|TRBJ2-1|once|.
CASSREAGSYNEQFF
TGCGCCAGCAGCCGAGAGGCCGGGAGTTACAATGAGCAGTTCTTC
>15|TRBV7-2|TRBJ1-4|.|.
CASSLGGRREEKLFF
TGTGCCAGCAGCTTAGGGGGGAGAAGGGAGGAAAAACTGTTTTTT
>12|TRBV5-6|TRBJ1-6|.|TRBD1
CASSGVRGNLHF
TGTGCCAGCAGTGGGGTCAGGGGGAACCTCCACTTT
>13|TRBV7-7|TRBJ2-5|.|.
CASSLLYQETQYF
TGTGCCAGCAGCTTACTGTACCAAGAGACCCAGTACTTC
>13|TRBV6-5|TRBJ1-1|few|.
CASSYGQWGEAFF
TGTGCCAGCAGTTACGGACAATGGGGTGAAGCTTTCTTT
>18|TRBV5-1|TRBJ2-3|.|TRBD2
CASSLGDSGRALADTQYF
TGCGCCAGCAGCTTGGGTGATAGCGGGAGGGCCTTAGCAGATACGCAGTATTTT
>10|TRBV6-1|TRBJ2-3|few|.
CASSPLTQYF
TGTGCCAGCAGTCCGCTTACGCAGTATTTT
>13|TRBV10-2|TRBJ2-5|once|TRBD2
CASRLAHQETQYF
TGCGCCAGTAGACTAGCGCACCAAGAGACCCAGTACTTC
>13|TRBV7-2|TRBJ2-7|.|.
CASTKGQFYEQYF
TGTGCCAGCACCAAGGGGCAATTCTACGAGCAGTACTTC
>12|TRBV29-1|TRBJ2-7|.|TRBD1
CSVGQGIDEQYF
TGCAGCGTTGGACAGGGGATCGACGAGCAGTACTTC
>14|TRBV2|TRBJ2-5|.|TRBD2
CATASGTYQETQYF
TGTGCCACTGCTAGCGGGACCTACCAAGAGACCCAGTACTTC
>15|TRBV12-5|TRBJ1-2|few|.
CASGLSRRVNSGYTF
TGTGCTAGTGGTTTGTCCCGCCGCGTGAACAGTGGCTACACCTTC
>17|TRBV19|TRBJ1-2|.|.
CASSIDPPITVNYGYTF
TGTGCCAGTAGTATAGACCCTCCCATCACGGTCAACTATGGCTACACCTTC
>15|TRBV6-4|TRBJ1-4|few|TRBD1
CASSDSDRVDEKLFF
TGTGCCAGCAGTGACTCTGACAGGGTGGATGAAAAACTGTTTTTT
>20|TRBV29-1|TRBJ2-1|.|TRBD2
CSVYPLGRGGEGISDNEQFF
TGCAGCGTCTACCCCCTGGGCCGGGGGGGGGAGGGGATCTCGGACAATGAGCAGTTCTTC
>16|TRBV5-6|TRBJ1-3|.|TRBD1
CASSLAGQGSGNTIYF
TGTGCCAGCAGCTTGGCAGGACAGGGCTCTGGAAACACCATATATTTT
>13|TRBV14|TRBJ2-5|.|.
CASRRLEQETQYF
TGTGCCAGCAGAAGACTAGAACAAGAGACCCAGTACTTC
>15|TRBV7-7|TRBJ2-7|.|.
CASSLGEGGAYEQYF
TGTGCCAGCAGCTTAGGGGAAGGTGGAGCCTACGAGCAGTACTTC
>16|TRBV10-3|TRBJ2-7|.|TRBD1
CAIQPRDRASSGSQYF
TGTGCCATCCAGCCAAGGGACAGGGCCAGTTCGGGGTCGCAGTACTTC
>15|TRBV11-2|TRBJ1-2|.|.
CASSLRRGGFYGYTF
TGTGCCAGCAGCTTACGCCGGGGCGGCTTCTATGGCTACACCTTC